One and the same sample provided the 28 T cell receptor beta chains below, sequenced in a study of T cell responses to AZD1222 COVID-19 vaccine. TCRdb's table, derived via immunoSEQ multiplex PCR, lists solely in-frame clones and lacks some. In the table there are 35,000 to 50,000 clones, 80% of which are singletons. Sequenced material: peripheral blood, taken 28 days after the second dose of the MenACWY control vaccine. The receptors stem from an adult who received the MenACWY meningococcal vaccine as a control.

V gene TRBV3-1 (or the pseudogene TRBV3-2) combines with J gene TRBJ2-5; unclear D gene. V lost 0 bases and J lost 2, with 19 bases in between. Germline assignment: CDR1 LGHDT and CDR2 YNNKEL (reference sequence). CDR3 length: 18 residues. CDR3 protein: CASSQDVQAGTFQETQYF. Here the CDR3 DNA reads TGTGCCAGCAGCCAAGATGTCCAGGCTGGTACTTTTCAAGAGACCCAGTACTTC.

This chain uses TRBV10-1 with TRBJ2-2; 9 nucleotides agree with TRBD2. Germline trimming cut 7 bases from V and 2 bases from J; bases unmatched to any gene: 8. The CDR3 contains 16 residues. CDR1 and CDR2 from the germline V gene are WNHNN and SYGVQD (reference sequence). CDR3: CASNPGLARNTGELFF. In nucleotides, the CDR3 is TGCGCCAGCAACCCCGGACTAGCGAGAAACACCGGGGAGCTGTTTTTT.

The chain couples TRBV30 to TRBJ2-5; TRBD2 agrees at 9 bases. The V gene end was trimmed by 4 bases and the J gene end by 5 bases; junction bases not matched to a gene: 8. The CDR3 extends over 14 amino acids. CDR1 is GTSNPN, CDR2 SVGIG, per germline (reference sequence). The CDR3 sequence: CAWNPAGGQETQYF. Written as DNA, the CDR3 is TGTGCCTGGAATCCGGCGGGAGGGCAGGAGACCCAGTACTTC.

V gene TRBV3-1 (or the pseudogene TRBV3-2) combines with J gene TRBJ1-1; D not certain. V lost 1 base, J lost 0 bases, and 9 bases lay in between. This CDR3 is built from 15 residues. In germline, CDR1 is LGHDT, CDR2 YNNKEL (reference sequence). The CDR3 DNA reads TGTGCCAGCAGCCAAGGGAGCCGGATGAACACTGAAGCTTTCTTT. Amino acids: CASSQGSRMNTEAFF.

The chain joins TRBV2 to TRBJ1-5; D is ambiguous. CDR1 is SNHLY, CDR2 FYNNEI, per germline. V lost 6 bases and J lost 5, with 11 bases in between. The length of the CDR3 is 13 residues. CDR3 loop: CASSAHKDQPQHF. Written as DNA, the CDR3 is TGTGCCAGCAGCGCTCACAAGGATCAGCCCCAGCATTTT.

This clone was observed a few times. V is TRBV6-6 and J is TRBJ2-1, with 13 bases aligning to TRBD2. The CDR3 covers 15 residues. From germline, CDR1 is MNHNY and CDR2 SVGAGI (reference sequence). After removal of 6 bases from V and 5 bases from J, the junction contained 4 bases not matched to a gene. For the CDR3, the DNA is TGTGCCAGCAGCGGGGGACTAGCGGGGAACAATGAGCAGTTCTTC. Translating gives CASSGGLAGNNEQFF.

V is TRBV4-2 and J is TRBJ1-2, with D hard to call. Trimming removed 0 bases from V and 8 bases from J, with 16 bases in between. Germline V CDR1 and CDR2: LGHNA, YNFKEQ. The CDR3 runs to 15 residues. CDR3 region: CASSQDRTVVRGYTF. CDR3 nucleotides: TGTGCCAGCAGCCAAGATAGAACAGTTGTTCGCGGCTACACCTTC.

The chain links TRBV12-3 or TRBV12-4 to TRBJ1-1; D uncertain. V gave up 2 bases and J gave up 5 bases, with 3 bases separating them. This CDR3 contains 11 residues. Written as DNA, the CDR3 is TGTGCCAGCAGTTTATGGACTGAAGCTTTCTTT. Translated: CASSLWTEAFF.

V usage is TRBV7-6 and J usage is TRBJ1-1; D is unclear. This CDR3 region has 14 residues. CDR1 and CDR2 (germline): SGHVS, FNYEAQ. The ends were cut back, 1 base at V and 3 bases at J, with 9 bases in the middle. Here the CDR3 DNA reads TGTGCCAGCAGCTTAGACAGACGGGACACTGAAGCTTTCTTT. Residues: CASSLDRRDTEAFF.

In this sample, this clone turned up once. This sequence joins TRBV19 and TRBJ1-5; D ambiguous. There are 13 residues in the CDR3. The germline gives CDR1 LNHDA, CDR2 SQIVND (reference sequence). V lost 7 bases to trimming and J lost 2 bases, with 9 bases between them. The CDR3 DNA follows: TGTGCCAGTACCGACTGGGGCAATCAGCCCCAGCATTTT. Protein sequence: CASTDWGNQPQHF.

The CDR3 region is CASSVEQEGNQPQHF. As DNA, the CDR3 is TGTGCCAGTAGTGTCGAACAGGAGGGCAATCAGCCCCAGCATTTT. The V gene is TRBV19, the J gene TRBJ1-5; the D gene is possibly TRBD1 (5 bases). V was cut by 5 bases and J by 2 bases, with 13 bases left in between. The CDR3 is 15 amino acids. Germline V gene lookup returns CDR1 LNHDA and CDR2 SQIVND (reference sequence). The full variable domain, completed using reference TRBV19 and TRBJ1-5, is DGGITQSPKYLFRKEGQNVTLSCEQNLNHDAMYWYRQDPGQGLRLIYYSQIVNDFQKGDIAEGYSVSREKKESFPLTVTSAQKNPTAFYLCASSVEQEGNQPQHFGDGTRLSIL.

V usage is TRBV9 and J usage is TRBJ1-2; tentative D call: TRBD1 (6 bases). Germline V gives CDR1 SGDLS, CDR2 YYNGEE. V lost 0 bases, J lost 0 bases, and 6 bases lay in between. The CDR3 spans 14 residues. In DNA, the CDR3 is TGTGCCAGCAGCGTAGCAGGGGCTAACTATGGCTACACCTTC. Its translation is CASSVAGANYGYTF. The whole variable domain, remainder taken from reference TRBV9 and TRBJ1-2, is DSGVTQTPKHLITATGQRVTLRCSPRSGDLSVYWYQQSLDQGLQFLIQYYNGEERAKGNILERFSAQQFPDLHSELNLSSLELGDSALYFCASSVAGANYGYTFGSGTRLTVV.

The V and J genes are TRBV7-2 and TRBJ2-7; no definite D call. This CDR3 is 13 amino acids long. Per germline, CDR1 SGHTA and CDR2 FQGNSA. V was trimmed by 2 bases and J by 3 bases, leaving 8 bases between them. In DNA, the CDR3 is TGTGCCAGCAGCTTATCCCACAGCTACGAGCAGTACGTC. Translation gives CASSLSHSYEQYV.

CDR3 amino acids: CASSSLFLSGANVLTF. The CDR3 region has the DNA TGTGCCAGCAGTTCCCTATTCCTTTCTGGGGCCAACGTCCTGACTTTC. The V and J genes are TRBV6-5 and TRBJ2-6, with D unresolved. This CDR3 contains 16 residues. V was shortened by 4 bases and J by 1 base, with 11 bases between the two germline ends. Per the germline V gene, CDR1 is MNHEY and CDR2 is SVGAGI.

V and J are TRBV10-3 and TRBJ1-1; no clear D gene. This CDR3 has 14 residues. Per germline, CDR1 ENHRY and CDR2 SYGVKD. V lost 4 bases and J lost 0, with 9 bases in between. CDR3 DNA: TGTGCCATCAGTGGGAAGAGGATGAACACTGAAGCTTTCTTT. Its translation: CAISGKRMNTEAFF.

The chain carries TRBV7-2 and TRBJ1-2, with D possibly being TRBD1 (6 bases). Germline V gene sequence: CDR1 SGHTA, CDR2 FQGNSA. The CDR3 loop spans 15 amino acids. V dropped 5 bases and J dropped 4 bases, with 17 bases sitting between them. CDR3 sequence: CASSIFPGAGYGYTF. The CDR3 coding sequence is TGTGCCAGCAGCATTTTCCCGGGGGCGGGCTATGGCTACACCTTC.

CDR3 protein: CASSSSVTGGYEQYF. The CDR3 nucleotides are TGCGCCAGCAGCTCAAGCGTCACAGGGGGCTACGAGCAGTACTTC. V usage is TRBV5-1 and J usage is TRBJ2-7, with 8 bases fitting TRBD1. The J segment lost 3 bases and the V segment lost 3 bases, leaving 8 bases of the junction unmatched. CDR1 is SGHRS, CDR2 YFSETQ, per germline. The CDR3 length is 15 residues. The full variable domain, completed using reference TRBV5-1 and TRBJ2-7, is KAGVTQTPRYLIKTRGQQVTLSCSPISGHRSVSWYQQTPGQGLQFLFEYFSETQRNKGNFPGRFSGRQFSNSRSEMNVSTLELGDSALYLCASSSSVTGGYEQYFGPGTRLTVT.

This clone was observed a few times. The rearrangement links TRBV5-4 to TRBJ2-5; D is possibly TRBD2 (6 bases). The length of the CDR3 is 16 residues. Germline CDR1 SGHNT, CDR2 YYREEE (reference sequence). The V end lost 1 base, the J end lost 4 bases, and 17 bases lay between the germline ends. The CDR3 region is CASSLISSGRGETQYF. The CDR3, as DNA: TGTGCCAGCAGCTTGATCTCTTCAGGGCGGGGAGAGACCCAGTACTTC.

This clone appeared once. The chain has TRBV28 and TRBJ2-7; D remains unclear. CDR3 length equals 14 residues. Germline CDR1 and CDR2: MDHEN and SYDVKM. The ends were cut back, 6 bases at V and 0 bases at J, with 12 bases in the middle. Written as DNA, the CDR3 is TGTGCCAGCAGCATAACAGTGAGCTCCTACGAGCAGTACTTC. Translating gives CASSITVSSYEQYF. Drawing the rest from reference TRBV28 and TRBJ2-7, the complete variable domain is DVKVTQSSRYLVKRTGEKVFLECVQDMDHENMFWYRQDPGLGLRLIYFSYDVKMKEKGDIPEGYSVSREKKERFSLILESASTNQTSMYLCASSITVSSYEQYFGPGTRLTVT.

The V and J genes are TRBV28 and TRBJ1-1; D gene uncertain. The V gene lost 7 bases and the J gene lost 0 bases, with 18 bases spanning the gap. The CDR3 consists of 16 residues. Germline V gene lookup returns CDR1 MDHEN and CDR2 SYDVKM. The CDR3, as DNA: TGTGCCAGCACCGAAAGTGGACGGCTAATGAACACTGAAGCTTTCTTT. Its protein is CASTESGRLMNTEAFF.

This chain links TRBV28 with TRBJ2-6; 7 bases align to TRBD2. CDR1 is MDHEN, CDR2 SYDVKM, per germline. The trim removed 4 bases at V and 0 bases at J, leaving 9 bases unmatched. The CDR3 is 18 residues long. The CDR3: CASSSNAPGGSGANVLTF. The CDR3 bases are TGTGCCAGCAGTTCAAACGCCCCGGGGGGCTCTGGGGCCAACGTCCTGACTTTC.

V usage is TRBV5-4 and J usage is TRBJ2-7, with D tentatively TRBD1 or TRBD2 (5 bases each). This CDR3 has 17 amino acids. V was trimmed by 4 bases and J by 2 bases, leaving 22 bases between them. Germline V gene lookup returns CDR1 SGHNT and CDR2 YYREEE (reference sequence). The CDR3 region has the DNA TGTGCCAGCAGCCGCAAGACGGGACGGGTGGAACCCTACGAGCAGTACTTC. This codes for CASSRKTGRVEPYEQYF.

The rearrangement links TRBV18 to TRBJ1-3, with D uncertain. Germline V lookup: CDR1 KGHSH, CDR2 LQKENI. Trimming removed 6 bases at V and 4 bases at J, with 10 bases between. The CDR3 runs 13 residues. The CDR3 bases are TGTGCCAGCTCCGCGACTCAAGGAAACACCATATATTTT. Amino acids: CASSATQGNTIYF. The variable domain in full, with the rest retrieved from reference TRBV18 and TRBJ1-3, is NAGVMQNPRHLVRRRGQEARLRCSPMKGHSHVYWYRQLPEEGLKFMVYLQKENIIDESGMPKERFSAEFPKEGPSILRIQQVVRGDSAAYFCASSATQGNTIYFGEGSWLTVV.

V is TRBV6-4 and J is TRBJ1-2; 7 bases are shared with TRBD1. V trimming: 3 bases; J trimming: 5 bases; junction bases outside the gene matches: 6. Germline CDR1 MRHNA, CDR2 SNTAGT. This CDR3 has 14 amino acids. CDR3 region: CASSESSGGYGYTF. CDR3 sequence (DNA): TGTGCCAGCAGTGAGAGTTCAGGGGGGTATGGCTACACCTTC.

This sequence joins TRBV5-4 and TRBJ2-7; tentative D call: TRBD2 (6 bases). The CDR3 runs 15 residues. Deletions cut 7 bases from V and 3 bases from J, with 20 bases between. Germline V CDR1 and CDR2: SGHNT, YYREEE (reference sequence). CDR3 loop: CASLKSPGENYEQYF. The CDR3, as DNA: TGTGCCAGCTTAAAATCTCCGGGAGAGAACTACGAGCAGTACTTC.

The chain uses TRBV5-1 and TRBJ2-7, with 10 bases aligning to TRBD2. The CDR3 consists of 18 residues. The trim removed 5 bases at V and 0 bases at J, leaving 14 bases unmatched. Germline CDR1 and CDR2: SGHRS and YFSETQ. CDR3 sequence: CASRLAGSSFRGSYEQYF. DNA of the CDR3: TGCGCCAGCAGACTAGCGGGGAGTTCGTTCCGCGGCTCCTACGAGCAGTACTTC.

The chain couples TRBV20-1 to TRBJ1-5; D is unresolved. V lost 3 bases, J lost 4 bases, and 16 bases lay in between. Looked up from germline, CDR1 is DFQATT and CDR2 is SNEGSKA (reference sequence). This CDR3 is 15 amino acids long. The CDR3 DNA follows: TGCAGTGCTAGTCCCCAATACAGTCCTAATCAGCCCCAGCATTTT. This sequence encodes CSASPQYSPNQPQHF.

CDR3 in DNA: TGCGCCAGCAGCTTGGGTCCCAATTCTAACTATGGCTACACCTTC. Translated, it gives CASSLGPNSNYGYTF. The V and J genes are TRBV5-1 and TRBJ1-2; D call uncertain. This CDR3 has 15 amino acids. V was trimmed by 0 bases and J by 0 bases, leaving 9 bases between them. CDR1 is SGHRS, CDR2 YFSETQ, per germline.